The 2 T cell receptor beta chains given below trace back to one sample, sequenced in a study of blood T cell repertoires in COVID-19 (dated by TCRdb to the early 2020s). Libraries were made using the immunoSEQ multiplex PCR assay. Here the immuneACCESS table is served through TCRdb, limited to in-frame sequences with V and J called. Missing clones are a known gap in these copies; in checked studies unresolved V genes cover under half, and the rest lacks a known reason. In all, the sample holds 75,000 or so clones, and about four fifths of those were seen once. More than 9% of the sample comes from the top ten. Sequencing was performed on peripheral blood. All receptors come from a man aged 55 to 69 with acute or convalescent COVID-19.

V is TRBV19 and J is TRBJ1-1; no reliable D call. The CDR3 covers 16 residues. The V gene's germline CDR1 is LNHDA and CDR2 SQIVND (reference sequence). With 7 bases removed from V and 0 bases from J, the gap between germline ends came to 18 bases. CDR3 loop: CASTTTRGRMNTEAFF. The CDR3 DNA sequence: TGTGCCAGTACTACTACCCGCGGAAGGATGAACACTGAAGCTTTCTTT.

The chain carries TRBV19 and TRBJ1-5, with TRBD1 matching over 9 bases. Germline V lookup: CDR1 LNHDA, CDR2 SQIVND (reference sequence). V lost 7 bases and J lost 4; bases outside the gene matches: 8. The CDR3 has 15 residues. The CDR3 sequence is CASTTDRGKNQPQHF. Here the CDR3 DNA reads TGTGCCAGTACCACCGACAGGGGGAAGAATCAGCCCCAGCATTTT.